Following are 14 T cell receptor beta chains from one sample sequenced in a study of response to subunit inactivated influenza vaccine. TCRdb reanalysed the RT-PCR reads using MiXCR and keeps one entry per CDR3 protein. The repertoire holds approximately 490,000 distinct CDR3 sequences, with under 8.5% as singletons. Sample: PBMCs from blood, taken roughly 24 months after vaccination. The receptors here all came from a man in his fifties or sixties who received an inactivated influenza vaccine.

This clonotype was seen a few times. This sequence joins TRBV10-3 and TRBJ1-4; D is perhaps TRBD1 (5 bases). The CDR3 sequence is 12 residues long. Trimming left V 8 bases short and J 8 bases short, with 12 bases between. Germline V gene data show CDR1 as ENHRY and CDR2 as SYGVKD. CDR3 amino acids: CAISTGDEKLFF. The CDR3 region has the DNA TGTGCCATCTCGACGGGGGACGAAAAACTGTTTTTT.

This chain connects TRBV20-1 to TRBJ2-4, with 7 nucleotides matching TRBD1. V was clipped by 3 bases and J by 1 base; unmatched bases: 6. The length of the CDR3 is 15 residues. CDR1 and CDR2 (germline): DFQATT, SNEGSKA (reference sequence). The CDR3 nucleotides are TGCAGTGCTAGTTCACTACAGGGGGCCAAAAACATTCAGTACTTC. Translating gives CSASSLQGAKNIQYF.

Ten or more counts support this clonotype. V is TRBV6-4 and J is TRBJ2-1; possibly TRBD1 or TRBD2 for D (6 bases each). From germline, CDR1 is MRHNA and CDR2 SNTAGT. Trimming took 4 bases from V and 4 from J, leaving 14 bases between them. The CDR3 consists of 15 residues. CDR3 DNA sequence: TGTGCCAGCAGTGCGGAGGGGGGCCCTTACAATGAGCAGTTCTTC. Residues: CASSAEGGPYNEQFF.

The genes are TRBV9 and TRBJ1-4; D uncertain. The CDR3 consists of 12 residues. Trimming removed 0 bases at V and 6 bases at J, with 3 bases between. The germline V gene encodes CDR1 SGDLS and CDR2 YYNGEE. Here the CDR3 DNA reads TGTGCCAGCAGCGTAGGGGATGAAAAACTGTTTTTT. Translating gives CASSVGDEKLFF.

This clonotype has at least ten counts. V gene TRBV7-9 combines with J gene TRBJ2-1, with 10 bases aligning to TRBD2. Trimming took 6 bases from V and 9 from J; bases not matched to a gene: 11. Per the germline V gene, CDR1 is SEHNR and CDR2 is FQNEAQ (reference sequence). This CDR3 is 15 amino acids long. Written as DNA, the CDR3 is TGTGCCAGCAGTGCCGTGATAGCGGGGGGCACTGAGCAGTTCTTC. It encodes CASSAVIAGGTEQFF.

The genes are TRBV20-1 and TRBJ2-3, with 9 bases lining up with TRBD2. CDR1 and CDR2 from the germline V gene are DFQATT and SNEGSKA (reference sequence). The CDR3 runs to 14 residues. Germline trimming cut 5 bases from V and 2 bases from J; bases unmatched to any gene: 5. The CDR3, as DNA: TGCAGTGCTGTAGCGGGGGCCCCCACAGATACGCAGTATTTT. Translated, it gives CSAVAGAPTDTQYF.

The table lists this clonotype with many counts. The V gene is TRBV6-5, the J gene TRBJ1-4, with 10 bases that match TRBD1. Germline values: CDR1 MNHEY, CDR2 SVGAGI. This CDR3 has 16 residues. The V and J ends lost 2 bases and 6 bases, in that order; junction bases with no gene match: 6. The DNA for the CDR3 is TGTGCCAGCAGTTACCTCGGGGGGACAGGGGATGAAAAACTGTTTTTT. Its protein is CASSYLGGTGDEKLFF.

In its sample, this clonotype was seen a few times. J is TRBJ2-1 and V is TRBV28, with 8 bases identical to TRBD1. Per germline, CDR1 MDHEN and CDR2 SYDVKM. The CDR3 is 14 residues long. V shed 5 bases and J 9 bases; nucleotides not matched to a gene: 9. The DNA for the CDR3 is TGTGCCAGCAGTCCCTGGACAGGGAACGGTGAGCAGTTCTTC. It yields the protein CASSPWTGNGEQFF.

The chain has TRBV7-8 and TRBJ2-5; D not resolved. The CDR3 covers 14 residues. Per the germline V gene, CDR1 is SGHVS and CDR2 is FQNEAQ. Trimming removed 1 base at V and 7 bases at J, with 13 bases between. The CDR3 DNA follows: TGTGCCAGCAGCTTAGAATCTGGATTATGGACCCAGTACTTC. Protein sequence: CASSLESGLWTQYF.

The chain links TRBV5-5 to TRBJ1-1, with D possibly being TRBD1 (6 bases). The CDR3 spans 12 residues. Germline V gene sequence: CDR1 SGHKS, CDR2 YYEKEE (reference sequence). Trimming removed 5 bases at V and 6 bases at J, with 11 bases between. CDR3 loop: CASSYQGSEAFF. Written as DNA, the CDR3 is TGTGCCAGCAGTTATCAGGGGTCTGAAGCTTTCTTT.

The chain links TRBV4-3 to TRBJ2-1; D may be TRBD2 (6 bases). The V gene lost 3 bases and the J gene lost 9 bases, with 15 bases spanning the gap. CDR3 length: 14 amino acids. The V gene's germline CDR1 is LGHNA and CDR2 YSLEER. For the CDR3, the DNA is TGCGCCAGCAGCCAGGCCTCGACTAGTTTTGAGCAGTTCTTC. Translated: CASSQASTSFEQFF.

The chain recombines TRBV7-9 with TRBJ2-7, with D uncertain. Trimming cost V 3 bases and J 6 bases, with 9 bases left between them. In germline, CDR1 is SEHNR, CDR2 FQNEAQ (reference sequence). The CDR3 is made up of 12 amino acids. CDR3 region: CASSLKACEQYF. The CDR3 coding sequence is TGTGCCAGCAGCTTGAAAGCCTGCGAGCAGTACTTC.

The chain uses TRBV29-1 and TRBJ2-2; 12 nucleotides line up with TRBD2. The junction had 8 bases not matched to a gene; V was cut back by 4 bases and J by 8 bases. From germline, CDR1 is SQVTM and CDR2 ANQGSEA. There are 15 residues in the CDR3. CDR3 bases: TGCAGCGTTGGTACGACTAGCGGGAGAGGTGGGGAGCTGTTTTTT. This translates into CSVGTTSGRGGELFF.

The chain is built from TRBV10-3 and TRBJ2-1; 9 bases are a match to TRBD2. Unmatched junction bases numbered 6, after V lost 8 bases and J lost 1 base. The V gene's germline CDR1 is ENHRY and CDR2 SYGVKD. This CDR3 is 15 amino acids long. The CDR3 reads CAIPKREDSYNEQFF. DNA for the CDR3: TGTGCCATCCCGAAGCGGGAGGATTCCTACAATGAGCAGTTCTTC.